Below, 19 T cell receptor beta chains from the same sample are listed, as sequenced in a study of T cell responses to AZD1222 COVID-19 vaccine. Libraries were prepared by immunoSEQ multiplex PCR; TCRdb keeps only in-frame clonotypes and omits some of them. Here the sample spans 130,000 or so clones, 89% being singletons. Specimen: peripheral blood, collected on day 0 of AZD1222 vaccination. The receptors shown here come from an adult in good health.

The chain couples TRBV7-2 to TRBJ2-3; D is possibly TRBD2 (6 bases). The CDR3 loop spans 15 amino acids. The V and J ends lost 1 base and 2 bases respectively, with 10 bases between them. From germline, CDR1 is SGHTA and CDR2 FQGNSA. The CDR3 bases are TGTGCCAGCAGCTTAGTGCGGGGAAACACAGATACGCAGTATTTT. Its protein is CASSLVRGNTDTQYF.

CDR3 loop: CASSHYGDQGDEQFF. Here the CDR3 DNA reads TGTGCCAGCAGCCATTACGGAGATCAGGGCGATGAGCAGTTCTTC. J is TRBJ2-1 and V is TRBV3-1 (or the pseudogene TRBV3-2); D is possibly TRBD1 (5 bases). Germline values: CDR1 LGHDT, CDR2 YNNKEL (reference sequence). The CDR3 loop spans 15 amino acids. Trimming removed 3 bases at V and 8 bases at J, with 17 bases between.

This clone was picked up one time. The V gene is TRBV16, the J gene TRBJ1-1, with TRBD1 as a possible D gene (5 bases). This CDR3 has 15 amino acids. The V gene's germline CDR1 is KGHSY and CDR2 FQNENV. Trimming cost V 2 bases and J 10 bases, with 20 bases left between them. CDR3 nucleotide sequence: TGTGCCAGCAGCCAACTGGACACTGGTAAAAGTATAGCTTTCTTT. Protein product: CASSQLDTGKSIAFF.

This clone was seen more than once but under ten times. The chain joins TRBV6-1 to TRBJ2-5; no firm D call. The V gene's germline CDR1 is MNHNS and CDR2 SASEGT. Trimming left V 3 bases short and J 5 bases short, with 7 bases between. The CDR3 totals 12 residues. The CDR3 loop is CASSEGYETQYF. The CDR3, as DNA: TGTGCCAGCAGTGAGGGGTACGAGACCCAGTACTTC.

The rearrangement links TRBV12-5 to TRBJ1-1; 7 nucleotides align to TRBD1. Trimming cost V 6 bases and J 5 bases; bases outside gene matches: 6. The germline gives CDR1 LGHNT, CDR2 FRNRAP. The CDR3 is made up of 13 amino acids. DNA of the CDR3: TGTGCTAGTGGCTTCCAGGGGGTTACTGAAGCTTTCTTT. The encoded protein is CASGFQGVTEAFF. Full variable domain (rest looked up from reference TRBV12-5 and TRBJ1-1): DARVTQTPRHKVTEMGQEVTMRCQPILGHNTVFWYRQTMMQGLELLAYFRNRAPLDDSGMPKDRFSAEMPDATLATLKIQPSEPRDSAVYFCASGFQGVTEAFFGQGTRLTVV.

This chain joins TRBV19 and TRBJ2-3; D ambiguous. Germline V gene lookup returns CDR1 LNHDA and CDR2 SQIVND (reference sequence). V lost 8 bases, J lost 4 bases, and 13 bases lay in between. The CDR3 runs to 13 residues. The CDR3 loop reads CASSGPPADTQYF. The CDR3 nucleotides read TGTGCCAGTTCCGGGCCCCCAGCAGATACGCAGTATTTT.

This clone was recorded only once. The rearrangement uses TRBV5-4 and TRBJ1-1; weak D call: TRBD1 (6 bases). Germline V gene data show CDR1 as SGHNT and CDR2 as YYREEE (reference sequence). Deletions cut 4 bases from V and 0 bases from J, with 10 bases between. CDR3 length: 14 amino acids. CDR3: CASSMAGVNTEAFF. CDR3 DNA sequence: TGTGCCAGCAGCATGGCAGGGGTGAACACTGAAGCTTTCTTT.

Note on this clone: Additional DNA sequences in this sample encode the identical CDR3. The CDR3 region is CASSLGGGKGSGANVLTF. CDR3 bases: TGTGCCAGCAGCTTAGGCGGCGGGAAGGGCTCTGGGGCCAACGTCCTGACTTTC. J is TRBJ2-6 and V is TRBV11-3; TRBD2 is a possible D gene (6 bases). This CDR3 spans 18 amino acids. Germline V gene lookup returns CDR1 SGHNT and CDR2 YENEEA. The germline V and J ends were trimmed by 1 base and 0 bases, with 13 bases remaining between them.

V usage is TRBV7-2 and J usage is TRBJ2-7, with a tentative D call TRBD2 (6 bases). There are 15 residues in the CDR3. Germline V lookup: CDR1 SGHTA, CDR2 FQGNSA. Trimming took off 5 bases at V and 1 base at J, with 15 bases between the two ends. The CDR3 loop is CASSPGGGGSYEQYF. The CDR3 DNA reads TGTGCCAGCAGCCCCGGAGGTGGGGGGTCCTACGAGCAGTACTTC.

The V and J genes are TRBV5-6 and TRBJ1-5; D not certain. This CDR3 spans 12 amino acids. V was clipped by 1 base and J by 9 bases, with 8 bases between them. CDR1 is SGHDT and CDR2 is YYEEEE in the germline V gene. The CDR3 DNA reads TGTGCCAGCAGCTTGAGGGATCGGCCCCAGCATTTT. This gives the protein CASSLRDRPQHF.

The chain carries TRBV19 and TRBJ2-1; 15 nucleotides agree with TRBD2. The CDR3 sequence is 16 residues long. Germline CDR1 and CDR2: LNHDA and SQIVND (reference sequence). Trimming cost V 5 bases and J 10 bases; bases outside gene matches: 9. This CDR3 is CASSSWTSGRAGEQFF. Written as DNA, the CDR3 is TGTGCCAGTAGTTCCTGGACTAGCGGGAGGGCCGGGGAGCAGTTCTTC.

In its sample, this clone was seen once. The genes are TRBV24-1 and TRBJ1-4, with 7 bases aligning to TRBD1. The CDR3 has 15 amino acids. From germline, CDR1 is KGHDR and CDR2 SFDVKD. V was pared by 5 bases and J by 3 bases, with 5 bases of the junction left unmatched. The CDR3 DNA reads as TGTGCCACCAGTGTGCCCGGGACAGCTAATGAAAAACTGTTTTTT. Translated, it gives CATSVPGTANEKLFF.

This chain uses TRBV7-6 with TRBJ2-3; 7 bases align to TRBD2. Germline trimming cut 5 bases from V and 6 bases from J; bases unmatched to any gene: 11. The germline CDR1 and CDR2 sequences are SGHVS and FNYEAQ. There are 15 residues in the CDR3. CDR3 DNA: TGTGCCAGCAGCCCACGGACTAGAGCAGGTGATACGCAGTATTTT. Residues: CASSPRTRAGDTQYF.

The chain has TRBV18 and TRBJ2-6; D tentatively reads TRBD1 or TRBD2 (5 bases each). Trimming shortened V by 3 bases and J by 4 bases, and 19 bases separated the two germline ends. The germline gives CDR1 KGHSH, CDR2 LQKENI. CDR3 length equals 18 residues. The chain's CDR3 is CASSPGPLSTAGANVLTF. CDR3 nucleotide sequence: TGTGCCAGCTCACCGGGACCCCTCTCGACAGCGGGGGCCAACGTCCTGACTTTC.

CDR3 in amino acids: CASSPSGATNTEAFF. In nucleotides, the CDR3 is TGTGCCAGCAGCCCCAGTGGGGCCACTAACACTGAAGCTTTCTTT. This chain joins TRBV9 and TRBJ1-1; D might be TRBD1 (5 bases). V gave up 4 bases and J gave up 2 bases, with 15 bases separating them. The CDR3 covers 15 residues. The germline CDR1 and CDR2 sequences are SGDLS and YYNGEE.

The V and J genes are TRBV11-3 and TRBJ2-5; unclear D gene. The CDR3 totals 11 residues. V was shortened by 2 bases and J by 2 bases, with 0 bases between the two germline ends. The germline gives CDR1 SGHNT, CDR2 YENEEA. CDR3 region: CASSLQETQYF. The CDR3 DNA sequence: TGTGCCAGCAGCTTACAAGAGACCCAGTACTTC.

The count of this clone is one. The rearrangement links TRBV3-1 (or the pseudogene TRBV3-2) to TRBJ2-2; D is uncertain. Between the trimmed V and J ends, which lost 0 bases and 6 bases, there was a span of 8 bases. Germline CDR1 is LGHDT and CDR2 is YNNKEL (reference sequence). The CDR3 totals 14 residues. The CDR3 bases are TGTGCCAGCAGCCAAGACCACAACGCCGGGGAGCTGTTTTTT. It translates to CASSQDHNAGELFF.

The chain is built from TRBV7-9 and TRBJ2-7, with D unclear. V dropped 2 bases and J dropped 3 bases, with 8 bases sitting between them. This CDR3 contains 13 residues. Germline V lookup: CDR1 SEHNR, CDR2 FQNEAQ (reference sequence). CDR3 loop: CASSLPQVYEQYF. The CDR3 coding sequence is TGTGCCAGCAGCTTACCCCAGGTCTACGAGCAGTACTTC.

This sequence joins TRBV18 and TRBJ1-1; D not resolved. This CDR3 has 14 amino acids. CDR1 is KGHSH and CDR2 is LQKENI in the germline V gene. Trimming removed 2 bases at V and 6 bases at J, with 13 bases between. In nucleotides, the CDR3 is TGTGCCAGCTCACCAGGCCGAGGCTTCGCTGAAGCTTTCTTT. Residues: CASSPGRGFAEAFF.